These T cell receptor beta chains were read from a single sample in a study of neoadjuvant anti-PD-1 for oral cavity cancer. The protocol was immunoSEQ multiplex PCR, while the TCRdb copy is restricted to in-frame clones and leaves out a portion. The sample lists 84,000 or so clones, under 90% seen once, with about 3.1% in the top ten. The sample consisted of PBMCs, taken before nivolumab (anti-PD-1) treatment. All receptors derive from a person aged 40-85 years with oral cavity squamous cell carcinoma. Each CDR3 is given with its conserved first and last residue. D genes are given only for firm matches. Some rows mark clone size as missing; the rest say once, few, many or name a class of expanded clone.

TRBJ1-5 TRBV30 15 TRBD1 NA TGTGCCTGGAGCCCAGGACAGGGCAGCAATCAGCCCCAGCATTTT CAWSPGQGSNQPQHF
TRBJ2-7 TRBV7-2 14 NA once TGTGCCAGCAGCTCCACCGGGCAGACCTACGAGCAGTACTTC CASSSTGQTYEQYF
TRBJ1-2 TRBV10-3 11 NA NA TGTGCCACCGGGCGGGGTTATGGCTACACCTTC CATGRGYGYTF
TRBJ2-1 TRBV7-9 15 TRBD2 NA TGTGCCAGCGGTAGCGGGAGCGCACTACGCAATGAGCAGTTCTTC CASGSGSALRNEQFF
TRBJ1-3 TRBV30 13 NA NA TGTGCCTGTTCGTCAAGTTCTGGAAACACCATATATTTT CACSSSSGNTIYF
TRBJ1-1 TRBV30 14 NA NA TGTGCCTGGAGTGTAATCCCCCCCTTCAGAGGAGCTTTCTTT CAWSVIPPFRGAFF
TRBJ2-1 TRBV2 12 TRBD2 NA TGTGCCAGCCGACTAGCCCAGCATGAGCAGTTCTTC CASRLAQHEQFF
TRBJ2-1 TRBV6-5 11 NA NA TGTGCCAGCCTGGGCCACAATGAGCAGTTCTTC CASLGHNEQFF
TRBJ1-2 TRBV5-5 15 NA NA TGTGCCAGCAGCTTGGGTGGGGACGGAATCTATGGCTACACCTTC CASSLGGDGIYGYTF
TRBJ2-3 TRBV30 15 TRBD2 NA TGTGCCTGGAGGGACCTAGCGGGAAGCACAGATACGCAGTATTTT CAWRDLAGSTDTQYF
TRBJ2-7 TRBV7-8 13 NA NA TGTGCCAGCAGCTTAGCCGGTGTATACGAGCAGTACTTC CASSLAGVYEQYF
TRBJ1-2 TRBV6-1 13 NA NA TGTGCCAGCAAAAAGGGGGGGGATTTGCGCTACACCTTC CASKKGGDLRYTF